This TCR beta chain was sequenced during a study of radiation and T cells in renal cell carcinoma. The study, taken as a whole, reports: From baseline, blood top tumor clonotypes peaked at 2 weeks post-radiation.

In the case of this clone: Its antigen is as yet unknown.

Using immunoSEQ multiplex PCR, the repertoire was profiled, and TCRdb retains in-frame clones only, with some absent. The repertoire holds approximately 150,000 clones, with 75% to 90% as singletons. Indicated time point: blood 4 weeks post-SBRT, at nephrectomy. Treatment in this sample: 15 Gy SBRT to primary tumor, nephrectomy 4 weeks later. Germline values: CDR1 SGDLS, CDR2 YYNGEE. Deletions cut 0 bases from V and 2 bases from J, with 13 bases between. The length of the CDR3 is 16 residues. The chain links TRBV9 to TRBJ2-3, with a weak D call TRBD2 (6 bases). The source was blood, collected from a patient whose treatment included radiotherapy and nephrectomy. This receptor was taken from a woman aged 45-59 years with renal cell carcinoma. The CDR3, as DNA: TGTGCCAGCAGCGTAGATCCTAGCGTTTCCACAGATACGCAGTATTTT. It translates to CASSVDPSVSTDTQYF.